These 21 T cell receptor beta chains came from one sample sequenced in a study of blood T cell repertoires in COVID-19. Produced via immunoSEQ multiplex PCR; TCRdb's table is partial and in-frame only. The data contain about 330,000 clones, roughly 90% of them singletons. Sequencing was done on a sample of PBMCs or T cells enriched from blood (not recorded which). These receptors were taken from a woman under 40 who had recovered from COVID-19.

The rearrangement joins TRBV7-6 to TRBJ1-3; no firm D call. V lost 5 bases, J lost 0 bases, and 11 bases lay in between. Germline CDR1 is SGHVS and CDR2 is FNYEAQ. The CDR3 is made up of 15 amino acids. The CDR3 bases are TGTGCCAGCAGCCCTAGACCCGACTCTGGAAACACCATATATTTT. Translation gives CASSPRPDSGNTIYF. The full variable domain, its missing parts supplied by reference TRBV7-6 and TRBJ1-3, is GAGVSQSPRYKVTKRGQDVALRCDPISGHVSLYWYRQALGQGPEFLTYFNYEAQQDKSGLPNDRFSAERPEGSISTLTIQRTEQRDSAMYRCASSPRPDSGNTIYFGEGSWLTVV.

The gene calls are TRBV7-9 and TRBJ2-3; 13 positions agree with TRBD2. CDR3 size: 18 residues. V lost 1 base, J lost 0 bases, and 4 bases stayed unmatched. Looked up from germline, CDR1 is SEHNR and CDR2 is FQNEAQ (reference sequence). The CDR3 here is CASSLGLAGGLSTDTQYF. In DNA form, the CDR3 reads TGTGCCAGCAGCTTAGGACTAGCGGGGGGACTTAGCACAGATACGCAGTATTTT.

This sequence joins TRBV27 and TRBJ1-4; D is undetermined. The CDR3 has 15 amino acids. Germline assignment: CDR1 MNHEY and CDR2 SMNVEV (reference sequence). The V and J ends lost 3 bases and 5 bases respectively, with 13 bases between them. CDR3 DNA: TGTGCCAGCAGTTTCGGAGGTTCCGGGAATGAAAAACTGTTTTTT. Translating gives CASSFGGSGNEKLFF.

This sequence joins TRBV28 and TRBJ1-2; 11 positions agree with TRBD1. The germline CDR1 and CDR2 sequences are MDHEN and SYDVKM. This CDR3 region has 15 residues. V shed 6 bases, J shed 5 bases, and the junction held 8 bases outside the gene matches. CDR3 protein: CASRTGTGGGYGYTF. CDR3 DNA: TGTGCCAGCAGGACCGGGACAGGGGGTGGTTATGGCTACACCTTC.

The rearrangement links TRBV27 to TRBJ1-2, with 10 nucleotides matching TRBD1. The junction had 8 bases not matched to a gene; V was cut back by 6 bases and J by 7 bases. The CDR3 spans 14 residues. Per the germline V gene, CDR1 is MNHEY and CDR2 is SMNVEV (reference sequence). The CDR3 sequence is CASRAGQGFGGYTF. The CDR3 region has the DNA TGTGCCAGCAGGGCGGGACAGGGGTTTGGTGGCTACACCTTC.

The chain is built from TRBV12-3 or TRBV12-4 and TRBJ2-7; no clear D gene. V lost 1 base to trimming and J lost 5 bases, with 9 bases between them. The CDR3 covers 13 residues. CDR3 region: CASSLGRRDEQYF. CDR3 in DNA: TGTGCCAGCAGTTTAGGCCGAAGAGACGAGCAGTACTTC.

V usage is TRBV5-6 and J usage is TRBJ2-5; D is perhaps TRBD2 (6 bases). Trimming stripped 4 bases from V and 5 bases from J, with 15 bases between. The CDR3 loop spans 14 amino acids. Germline assignment: CDR1 SGHDT and CDR2 YYEEEE. The CDR3 coding sequence is TGTGCCAGCAGCACCCGTGGGGGGAGGGAGACCCAGTACTTC. Amino acid sequence: CASSTRGGRETQYF. Full variable domain (missing parts from reference TRBV5-6 and TRBJ2-5): DAGVTQSPTHLIKTRGQQVTLRCSPKSGHDTVSWYQQALGQGPQFIFQYYEEEERQRGNFPDRFSGHQFPNYSSELNVNALLLGDSALYLCASSTRGGRETQYFGPGTRLLVL.

The chain employs TRBV2 and TRBJ2-5, with 7 positions matching TRBD2. The germline V gene has CDR1 SNHLY and CDR2 FYNNEI. With V trimmed by 8 bases and J by 2 bases, 11 bases remained unmatched. The CDR3 sequence is 15 residues long. The CDR3 sequence is CASLLLGAGQETQYF. DNA for the CDR3: TGTGCCAGCCTACTCCTCGGAGCGGGGCAAGAGACCCAGTACTTC. The entire variable domain, with the rest obtained from reference TRBV2 and TRBJ2-5, is as follows: EPEVTQTPSHQVTQMGQEVILRCVPISNHLYFYWYRQILGQKVEFLVSFYNNEISEKSEIFDDQFSVERPDGSNFTLKIRSTKLEDSAMYFCASLLLGAGQETQYFGPGTRLLVL.

In DNA, the CDR3 is TGCAGCGTTGGTCCAGGGACTACCTACGAGCAGTACTTC. Amino acid sequence: CSVGPGTTYEQYF. The rearrangement joins TRBV29-1 to TRBJ2-7; 7 positions agree with TRBD2. The germline V gene has CDR1 SQVTM and CDR2 ANQGSEA. The CDR3 covers 13 residues. After removal of 4 bases from V and 2 bases from J, the junction contained 5 bases not matched to a gene.

V is TRBV2 and J is TRBJ1-1, with D unresolved. Germline CDR1 is SNHLY and CDR2 is FYNNEI. This CDR3 has 11 residues. The germline V and J ends were trimmed by 5 bases and 6 bases, with 7 bases remaining between them. The CDR3: CASSFQAEAFF. CDR3 nucleotide sequence: TGTGCCAGCAGTTTTCAGGCTGAAGCTTTCTTT.

V and J are TRBV7-9 and TRBJ2-3; 9 bases are a match to TRBD2. Germline CDR1 SEHNR, CDR2 FQNEAQ (reference sequence). CDR3 size: 18 residues. Trimming took 6 bases from V and 2 from J; bases not matched to a gene: 15. The CDR3 protein is CASRRMGLAETYTDTQYF. As DNA, the CDR3 is TGTGCCAGCAGGAGAATGGGACTAGCCGAAACCTACACAGATACGCAGTATTTT.

The chain couples TRBV27 to TRBJ2-3; the D gene is possibly TRBD2 (5 bases). Trimming shortened V by 7 bases and J by 1 base, and 12 bases separated the two germline ends. The CDR3 consists of 14 residues. Germline CDR1 MNHEY, CDR2 SMNVEV (reference sequence). The CDR3 coding sequence is TGTGCCAGCACCAAAGGAGGACGCACAGATACGCAGTATTTT. Translated, it gives CASTKGGRTDTQYF.

V usage is TRBV7-2 and J usage is TRBJ2-7; TRBD1 agrees at 8 bases. Trimming took 5 bases from V and 0 from J; bases not matched to a gene: 6. This CDR3 has 15 residues. CDR1 and CDR2 (germline): SGHTA, FQGNSA. In DNA form, the CDR3 reads TGTGCCAGCAGCCCTCGGGACAGGAACTCCTACGAGCAGTACTTC. This codes for CASSPRDRNSYEQYF.

V is TRBV28 and J is TRBJ2-1; 8 bases align to TRBD2. V gave up 2 bases and J gave up 5 bases; unmatched junction bases: 14. This CDR3 has 18 amino acids. In germline, CDR1 is MDHEN, CDR2 SYDVKM. The chain's CDR3 is CASSLLPPGGGADNEQFF. The DNA of the CDR3 is TGTGCCAGCAGTTTACTCCCACCGGGAGGGGGGGCCGACAATGAGCAGTTCTTC.

This chain links TRBV10-1 with TRBJ1-1; D unclear. V dropped 6 bases and J dropped 1 base, with 9 bases sitting between them. CDR3 length: 13 amino acids. The germline V gene encodes CDR1 WNHNN and CDR2 SYGVQD (reference sequence). The CDR3 sequence: CASRLAENTEAFF. CDR3 sequence (DNA): TGCGCCAGCAGATTGGCCGAGAACACTGAAGCTTTCTTT.

This clone has just one count. The chain is built from TRBV12-3 or TRBV12-4 and TRBJ1-5; TRBD1 matches 7 bases. The CDR3 consists of 12 residues. The V gene end was trimmed by 6 bases and the J gene end by 7 bases; junction bases not matched to a gene: 3. In DNA form, the CDR3 reads TGTGCCAGCAGCCCGACAGGGCAGCCCCAGCATTTT. As protein: CASSPTGQPQHF.

The chain carries TRBV3-1 (or the pseudogene TRBV3-2) and TRBJ2-1, with a possible D match to TRBD1 (6 bases). The V end lost 3 bases, the J end lost 3 bases, and 15 bases lay between the germline ends. CDR1 LGHDT and CDR2 YNNKEL come from the germline V gene (reference sequence). There are 16 residues in the CDR3. CDR3 coding DNA: TGTGCCAGCAGCCATGACCTGGGGGACATCTACAATGAGCAGTTCTTC. It codes for CASSHDLGDIYNEQFF.

This clone was found a few times. The chain joins TRBV5-1 to TRBJ1-1; D is unresolved. V shed 0 bases and J shed 0 bases, with 6 bases lying between them. Germline-derived CDR1 and CDR2 are SGHRS and YFSETQ. The CDR3 runs 14 residues. CDR3 DNA: TGCGCCAGCAGCTTGGAACACCTGAACACTGAAGCTTTCTTT. This codes for CASSLEHLNTEAFF.

The V and J genes are TRBV18 and TRBJ1-5; 7 positions agree with TRBD1. The CDR3 consists of 14 residues. Germline V gene sequence: CDR1 KGHSH, CDR2 LQKENI. With 5 bases clipped from V and 7 bases from J, the junction kept 8 bases outside the gene matches. CDR3 nucleotides: TGTGCCAGCTCAGGGACAGAAGGCGGGCAGCCCCAGCATTTT. It specifies CASSGTEGGQPQHF.

This chain joins TRBV30 and TRBJ1-2; D perhaps matches TRBD1 (6 bases). CDR1 and CDR2 from the germline V gene are GTSNPN and SVGIG (reference sequence). The ends were cut back, 1 base at V and 4 bases at J, with 19 bases in the middle. This CDR3 has 16 residues. The CDR3, as DNA: TGTGCCTGGAGTGGCCAATACAGGGAGTCGGTCTATGGCTACACCTTC. Amino acids: CAWSGQYRESVYGYTF. Based on the CDR3 plus reference TRBV30 and TRBJ1-2, the full variable domain is SQTIHQWPATLVQPVGSPLSLECTVEGTSNPNLYWYRQAAGRGLQLLFYSVGIGQISSEVPQNLSASRPQDRQFILSSKKLLLSDSGFYLCAWSGQYRESVYGYTFGSGTRLTVV.

V usage is TRBV6-1 and J usage is TRBJ1-6; TRBD1 aligns across 7 bases. Per germline, CDR1 MNHNS and CDR2 SASEGT. The V gene end was trimmed by 3 bases and the J gene end by 0 bases; junction bases not matched to a gene: 5. The CDR3 loop spans 17 amino acids. CDR3 protein: CASSDPTGSSYNSPLHF. In DNA form, the CDR3 reads TGTGCCAGCAGTGACCCGACAGGGAGCTCCTATAATTCACCCCTCCACTTT.